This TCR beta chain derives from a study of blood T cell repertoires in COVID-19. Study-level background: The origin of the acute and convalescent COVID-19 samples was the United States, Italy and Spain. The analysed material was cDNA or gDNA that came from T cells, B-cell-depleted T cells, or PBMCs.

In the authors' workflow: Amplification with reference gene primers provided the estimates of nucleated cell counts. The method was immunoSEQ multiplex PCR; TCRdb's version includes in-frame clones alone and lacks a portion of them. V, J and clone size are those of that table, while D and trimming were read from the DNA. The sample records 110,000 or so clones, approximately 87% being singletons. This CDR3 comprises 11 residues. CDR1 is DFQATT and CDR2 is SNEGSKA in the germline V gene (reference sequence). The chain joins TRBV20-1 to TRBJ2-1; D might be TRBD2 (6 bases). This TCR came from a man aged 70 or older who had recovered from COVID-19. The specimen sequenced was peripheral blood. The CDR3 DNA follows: TGCAGCGTTAGCGGTTACAATGAGCAGTTCTTC. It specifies CSVSGYNEQFF.